This note documents a single TCR beta chain sequence. Its antigen is still unknown. This sample is part of a study of a mutant IDH1 vaccine in newly diagnosed glioma. Study-wide background: Investigators started vaccination 4-6 weeks after radiotherapy alone, or with temozolomide cycles. Treatment recipients were about 62% male and around 40% female, and their mean age was 40.4 years. Before enrollment, patients got radiotherapy alone, temozolomide alone, or mostly the combination.

Time point: week 11, during vaccination. Vaccine doses each comprised 300 ug of mutant IDH1 20-mer peptide, with topical imiquimod. The assay was immunoSEQ multiplex PCR, and TCRdb's table has in-frame clones only and misses some. The table includes over 55,000 clones, around nine tenths detected once. Germline V CDR1 and CDR2: MNHEY, SMNVEV (reference sequence). J was trimmed by 5 bases and V by 5 bases; bases with no gene match: 6. The CDR3 length is 15 residues. General study points: It was approximately 93% of patients that developed vaccine-induced immune responses.

Sequences were derived from PBMCs, sampled from a glioma patient whose treatment included an IDH1 peptide vaccine. This clonotype was obtained from a man aged 40-50 years with glioma. The gene calls are TRBV27 and TRBJ2-5; 12 bases agree with TRBD2. CDR3 in DNA: TGTGCCAGCAGTCCCCCCGGACTAGCGGGGGAGACCCAGTACTTC. It encodes CASSPPGLAGETQYF.